One and the same sample provided the 3 T cell receptor beta chains below, sequenced in a study of cytomegalovirus exposure and HLA in healthy donors. Vbeta (60) and Jbeta (13) primers were used in the PCR. Only in-frame clones appear in the TCRdb table, and some are missing; sequencing was by immunoSEQ multiplex PCR. The table shows about 87,000 clones, with 79% occurring only once. The sequenced sample was PBMCs. All receptors come from a middle-aged woman in good health and CMV-seronegative.

The V gene is TRBV7-3, the J gene TRBJ2-7; D possibly corresponds to TRBD2 (7 bases). The CDR3 extends over 14 amino acids. V was trimmed by 2 bases and J by 5 bases, leaving 13 bases between them. The germline V gene has CDR1 SGHTA and CDR2 FQGTGA. In nucleotides, the CDR3 is TGTGCCAGCAGCTTACGCGGGGGCGGAAACGAGCAGTACTTC. It is translated as CASSLRGGGNEQYF.

The chain joins TRBV5-1 to TRBJ1-1; D uncertain. CDR1 is SGHRS, CDR2 YFSETQ, per germline. The CDR3 is 14 amino acids. V shed 2 bases and J shed 0 bases, with 8 bases lying between them. CDR3 in DNA: TGCGCCAGCAGCTTCGGGGTTCTGAACACTGAAGCTTTCTTT. This codes for CASSFGVLNTEAFF.

V is TRBV5-1 and J is TRBJ1-4; 8 bases map to TRBD1. The germline gives CDR1 SGHRS, CDR2 YFSETQ. J was trimmed by 4 bases and V by 0 bases; bases with no gene match: 2. The CDR3 contains 15 residues. The CDR3, as DNA: TGCGCCAGCAGCTTGGGGGACAGGAATAATGAAAAACTGTTTTTT. Translation gives CASSLGDRNNEKLFF.